A single T cell receptor (beta chain) is shown here with its context. These data are taken from a study of blood T cell repertoires in COVID-19. Study as a whole: The United States, Italy and Spain were the sources of the acute and convalescent COVID-19 samples. From T cells, B-cell-depleted T cells, or PBMCs came the material, which was cDNA or gDNA.

V was pared by 5 bases and J by 5 bases, with 11 bases of the junction left unmatched. The CDR3 is 15 amino acids. CDR1 and CDR2 from the germline V gene are MNHEY and SVGEGT. Patients from Seattle were sampled longitudinally, starting during active infection. Methods used by the authors: Amplification of reference gene primers provided the estimated nucleated cell counts. The repertoire was sequenced with immunoSEQ multiplex PCR; TCRdb's copy has only in-frame clones and lacks some. The V and J calls and the clone size are those of that table, but D and trimming were determined from the DNA. The data contain some 300,000 clones, roughly 91% of them singletons.

The gene calls are TRBV6-2 or TRBV6-3 and TRBJ1-2, with 7 bases aligning to TRBD1. Sequenced material: peripheral blood. The receptor was isolated from a woman aged 25 to 39 with COVID-19, enrolled during active disease. The CDR3 DNA reads TGTGCCAGCAGTCTACAGGGGCTTGATGTGTATGGCTACACCTTC. As protein: CASSLQGLDVYGYTF.